Below are 10 T cell receptor beta chains sequenced from a single sample in a study of blood T cell repertoires in COVID-19. Repertoires were generated with immunoSEQ multiplex PCR, while TCRdb's copy carries only in-frame clones and drops some. The sample consists of about 99,000 clones, 79% of them appearing once. The specimen was peripheral blood. Receptors originate from a woman of 80 years or more with active or convalescent COVID-19.

The chain couples TRBV29-1 to TRBJ2-1; tentative D call: TRBD1 (5 bases). V shed 8 bases and J shed 8 bases, with 22 bases lying between them. The length of the CDR3 is 14 residues. Germline V gene data show CDR1 as SQVTM and CDR2 as ANQGSEA. DNA for the CDR3: TGCAGCTTCGACCGGCAGGGTTTAACCGATGAGCAGTTCTTC. The encoded protein is CSFDRQGLTDEQFF.

This rearrangement joins TRBV6-5 to TRBJ2-7; D is possibly TRBD2 (6 bases). The CDR3 covers 13 residues. Per the germline V gene, CDR1 is MNHEY and CDR2 is SVGAGI. The CDR3: CALKKTGAYEQYF. CDR3 coding DNA: TGTGCTCTTAAGAAGACGGGAGCCTACGAGCAGTACTTC.

The chain has TRBV2 and TRBJ1-1, with a possible D match to TRBD1 (6 bases). Germline CDR1 and CDR2: SNHLY and FYNNEI. Trimming shortened V by 4 bases and J by 1 base, and 7 bases separated the two germline ends. The CDR3 is 13 residues long. This CDR3 reads CASSGTANTEAFF. The CDR3 DNA reads as TGTGCCAGCAGTGGGACAGCGAACACTGAAGCTTTCTTT.

This chain joins TRBV5-4 and TRBJ1-1; D remains unclear. The V gene's germline CDR1 is SGHNT and CDR2 YYREEE (reference sequence). The CDR3 spans 16 residues. Between the trimmed V and J ends, which lost 4 bases and 1 base, there was a span of 17 bases. The CDR3 DNA follows: TGTGCCAGCAGCCCTGAGGGAGGTTGGGGGAACACTGAAGCTTTCTTT. Residues: CASSPEGGWGNTEAFF.

The rearrangement uses TRBV5-4 and TRBJ2-1, with 11 bases fitting TRBD2. After removal of 5 bases from V and 5 bases from J, the junction contained 12 bases not matched to a gene. The V gene's germline CDR1 is SGHNT and CDR2 YYREEE (reference sequence). The CDR3 has 17 residues. The CDR3 DNA sequence: TGTGCCAGCAGTACCCCCCTGCCGGGACTAGCGGACAATGAGCAGTTCTTC. Residues: CASSTPLPGLADNEQFF.

The J gene is TRBJ1-2, the V gene TRBV24-1; no clear D gene. CDR1 and CDR2 from the germline V gene are KGHDR and SFDVKD. This CDR3 contains 12 residues. Trimming removed 3 bases at V and 3 bases at J, with 4 bases between. The CDR3 DNA sequence: TGTGCCACCAGTGATCTTTACTATGGCTACACCTTC. Its translation is CATSDLYYGYTF.

CDR3 nucleotides: TGTGCCAGCAGCTGGGACAGGACCAACACTGAAGCTTTCTTT. Residues: CASSWDRTNTEAFF. The rearrangement uses TRBV5-6 and TRBJ1-1; 8 bases align to TRBD1. The CDR3 totals 14 residues. The V gene end was trimmed by 3 bases and the J gene end by 2 bases; junction bases not matched to a gene: 3. Germline lookup yields CDR1 SGHDT and CDR2 YYEEEE.

The chain couples TRBV29-1 to TRBJ2-3; TRBD2 matches 12 bases. Trimming cost V 5 bases and J 1 base; bases outside gene matches: 4. This CDR3 contains 15 residues. Germline V lookup: CDR1 SQVTM, CDR2 ANQGSEA. Written as DNA, the CDR3 is TGCAGCGTTCGCCGGACTAGCGGGGGCACAGATACGCAGTATTTT. Amino acids: CSVRRTSGGTDTQYF.

V usage is TRBV6-5 and J usage is TRBJ2-1, with 7 bases aligning to TRBD1. In germline, CDR1 is MNHEY, CDR2 SVGAGI. Trimming removed 0 bases from V and 4 bases from J; junction bases left unmatched: 6. CDR3 length: 16 amino acids. The chain's CDR3 is CASSYSRQGLYNEQFF. The CDR3 bases are TGTGCCAGCAGTTACTCAAGACAGGGCCTATACAATGAGCAGTTCTTC.

The chain links TRBV11-2 to TRBJ2-7; TRBD1 aligns across 8 bases. The CDR3 loop spans 13 amino acids. CDR1 and CDR2 from the germline V gene are SGHAT and FQNNGV. V shed 4 bases and J 6 bases; nucleotides not matched to a gene: 5. The CDR3 loop reads CASSSDRVSEQYF. DNA for the CDR3: TGTGCCAGCAGCTCGGACAGGGTATCCGAGCAGTACTTC.